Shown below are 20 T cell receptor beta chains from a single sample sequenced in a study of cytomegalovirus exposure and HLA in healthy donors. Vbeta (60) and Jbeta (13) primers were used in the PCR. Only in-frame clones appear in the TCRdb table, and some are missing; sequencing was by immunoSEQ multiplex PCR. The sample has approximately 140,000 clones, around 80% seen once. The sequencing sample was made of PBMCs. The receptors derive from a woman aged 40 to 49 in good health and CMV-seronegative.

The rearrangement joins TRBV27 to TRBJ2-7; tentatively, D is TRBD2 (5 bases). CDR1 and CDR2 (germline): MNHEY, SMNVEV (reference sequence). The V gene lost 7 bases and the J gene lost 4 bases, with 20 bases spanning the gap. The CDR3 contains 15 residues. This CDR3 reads CASTQPEGKNYEQYF. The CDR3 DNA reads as TGTGCCAGCACCCAACCCGAGGGCAAAAATTACGAGCAGTACTTC.

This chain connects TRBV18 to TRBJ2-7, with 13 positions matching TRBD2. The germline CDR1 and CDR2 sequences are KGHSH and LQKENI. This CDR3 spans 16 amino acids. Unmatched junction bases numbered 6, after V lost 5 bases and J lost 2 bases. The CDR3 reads CASSSGTSGKTYEQYF. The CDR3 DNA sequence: TGTGCCAGCTCATCGGGGACTAGCGGGAAAACCTACGAGCAGTACTTC.

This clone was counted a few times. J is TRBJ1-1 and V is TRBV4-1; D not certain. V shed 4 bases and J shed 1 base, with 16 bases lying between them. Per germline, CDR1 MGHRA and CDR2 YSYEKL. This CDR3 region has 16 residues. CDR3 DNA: TGCGCCAGCAGCCTACATTCCGCCACAGCGAACACTGAAGCTTTCTTT. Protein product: CASSLHSATANTEAFF.

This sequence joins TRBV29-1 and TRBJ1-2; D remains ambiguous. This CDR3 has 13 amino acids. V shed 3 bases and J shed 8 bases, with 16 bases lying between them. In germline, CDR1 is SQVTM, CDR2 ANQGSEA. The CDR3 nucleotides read TGCAGCGTTGAGGTTGCCCAAGCTAGGGGCTACACCTTC. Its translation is CSVEVAQARGYTF.

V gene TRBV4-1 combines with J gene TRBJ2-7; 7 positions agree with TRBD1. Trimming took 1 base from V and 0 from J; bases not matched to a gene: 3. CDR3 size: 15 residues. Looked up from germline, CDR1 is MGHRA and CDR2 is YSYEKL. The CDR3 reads CASSQGNRGSYEQYF. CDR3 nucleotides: TGCGCCAGCAGCCAAGGTAACAGGGGCTCCTACGAGCAGTACTTC.

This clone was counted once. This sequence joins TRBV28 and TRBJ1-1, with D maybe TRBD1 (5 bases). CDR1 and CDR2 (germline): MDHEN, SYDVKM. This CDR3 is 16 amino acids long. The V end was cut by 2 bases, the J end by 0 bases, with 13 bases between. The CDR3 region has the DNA TGTGCCAGCAGTTTAAGGGGCCCGGTGATGAACACTGAAGCTTTCTTT. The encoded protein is CASSLRGPVMNTEAFF. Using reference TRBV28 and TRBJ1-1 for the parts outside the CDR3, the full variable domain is DVKVTQSSRYLVKRTGEKVFLECVQDMDHENMFWYRQDPGLGLRLIYFSYDVKMKEKGDIPEGYSVSREKKERFSLILESASTNQTSMYLCASSLRGPVMNTEAFFGQGTRLTVV.

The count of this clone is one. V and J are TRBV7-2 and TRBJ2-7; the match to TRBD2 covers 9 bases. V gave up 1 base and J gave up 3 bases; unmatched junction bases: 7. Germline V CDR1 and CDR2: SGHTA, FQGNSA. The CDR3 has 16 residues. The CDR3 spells CASSLEGLAVNYEQYF. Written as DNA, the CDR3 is TGTGCCAGCAGCTTAGAGGGACTAGCAGTGAACTACGAGCAGTACTTC. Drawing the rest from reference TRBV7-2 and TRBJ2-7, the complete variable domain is GAGVSQSPSNKVTEKGKDVELRCDPISGHTALYWYRQSLGQGLEFLIYFQGNSAPDKSGLPSDRFSAERTGGSVSTLTIQRTQQEDSAVYLCASSLEGLAVNYEQYFGPGTRLTVT.

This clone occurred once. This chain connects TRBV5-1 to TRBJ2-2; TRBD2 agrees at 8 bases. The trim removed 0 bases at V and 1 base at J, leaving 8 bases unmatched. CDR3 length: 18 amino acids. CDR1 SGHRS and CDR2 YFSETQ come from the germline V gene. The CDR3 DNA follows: TGCGCCAGCAGCTTGGAGGGCGTAGCGGGAAGGAACACCGGGGAGCTGTTTTTT. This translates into CASSLEGVAGRNTGELFF.

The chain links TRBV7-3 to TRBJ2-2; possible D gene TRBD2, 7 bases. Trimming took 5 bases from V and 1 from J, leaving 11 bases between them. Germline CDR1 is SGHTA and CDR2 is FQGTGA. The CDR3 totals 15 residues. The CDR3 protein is CASSPGGLNTGELFF. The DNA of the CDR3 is TGTGCCAGCAGCCCGGGGGGCCTGAACACCGGGGAGCTGTTTTTT.

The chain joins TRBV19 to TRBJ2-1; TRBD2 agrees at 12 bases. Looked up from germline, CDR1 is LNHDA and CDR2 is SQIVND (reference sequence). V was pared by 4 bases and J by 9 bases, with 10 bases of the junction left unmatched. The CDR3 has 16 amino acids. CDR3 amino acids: CASSTLAGGRGAEQFF. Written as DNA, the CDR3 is TGTGCCAGTAGTACCCTAGCGGGGGGGCGCGGGGCTGAGCAGTTCTTC.

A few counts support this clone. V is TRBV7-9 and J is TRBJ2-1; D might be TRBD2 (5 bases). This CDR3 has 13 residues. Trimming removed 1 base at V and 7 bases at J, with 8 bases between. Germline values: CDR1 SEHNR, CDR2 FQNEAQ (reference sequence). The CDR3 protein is CASSLELGNEQFF. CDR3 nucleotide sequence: TGTGCCAGCAGCTTAGAACTAGGGAATGAGCAGTTCTTC.

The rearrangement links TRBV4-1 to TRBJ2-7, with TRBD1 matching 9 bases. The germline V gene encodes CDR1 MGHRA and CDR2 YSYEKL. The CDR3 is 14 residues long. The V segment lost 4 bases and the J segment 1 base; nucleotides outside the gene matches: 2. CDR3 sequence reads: CASSPDRGSYEQYF. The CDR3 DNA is TGCGCCAGCAGCCCCGACAGGGGGTCCTACGAGCAGTACTTC.

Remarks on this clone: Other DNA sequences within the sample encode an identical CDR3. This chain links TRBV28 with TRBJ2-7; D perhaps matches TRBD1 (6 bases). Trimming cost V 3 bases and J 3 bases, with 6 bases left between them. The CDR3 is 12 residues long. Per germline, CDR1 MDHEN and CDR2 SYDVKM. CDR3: CASSFRGYEQYF. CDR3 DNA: TGTGCCAGCAGTTTCAGGGGCTACGAGCAGTACTTC.

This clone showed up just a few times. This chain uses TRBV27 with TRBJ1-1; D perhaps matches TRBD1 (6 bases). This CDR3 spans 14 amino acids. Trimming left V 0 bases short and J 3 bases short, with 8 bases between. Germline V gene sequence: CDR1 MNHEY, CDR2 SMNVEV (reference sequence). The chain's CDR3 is CASSLSGAYTEAFF. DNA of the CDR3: TGTGCCAGCAGTTTATCGGGGGCTTACACTGAAGCTTTCTTT.

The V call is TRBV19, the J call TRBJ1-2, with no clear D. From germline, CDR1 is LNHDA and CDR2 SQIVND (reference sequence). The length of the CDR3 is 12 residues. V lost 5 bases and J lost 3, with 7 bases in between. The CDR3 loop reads CASSPRDYGYTF. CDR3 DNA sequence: TGTGCCAGTAGTCCCCGTGACTATGGCTACACCTTC. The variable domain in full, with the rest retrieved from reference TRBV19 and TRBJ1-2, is DGGITQSPKYLFRKEGQNVTLSCEQNLNHDAMYWYRQDPGQGLRLIYYSQIVNDFQKGDIAEGYSVSREKKESFPLTVTSAQKNPTAFYLCASSPRDYGYTFGSGTRLTVV.

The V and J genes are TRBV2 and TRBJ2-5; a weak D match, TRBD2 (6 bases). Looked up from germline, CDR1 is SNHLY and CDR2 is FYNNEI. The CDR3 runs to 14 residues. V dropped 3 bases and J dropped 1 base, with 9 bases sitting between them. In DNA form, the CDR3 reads TGTGCCAGCAGTGACGTGGGAGGCCAAGAGACCCAGTACTTC. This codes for CASSDVGGQETQYF. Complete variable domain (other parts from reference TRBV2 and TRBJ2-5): EPEVTQTPSHQVTQMGQEVILRCVPISNHLYFYWYRQILGQKVEFLVSFYNNEISEKSEIFDDQFSVERPDGSNFTLKIRSTKLEDSAMYFCASSDVGGQETQYFGPGTRLLVL.

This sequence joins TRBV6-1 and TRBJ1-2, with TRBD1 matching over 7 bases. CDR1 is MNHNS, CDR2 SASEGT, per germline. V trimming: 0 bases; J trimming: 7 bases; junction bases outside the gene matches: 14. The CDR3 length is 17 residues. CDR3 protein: CASSEATGAPTPLGYTF. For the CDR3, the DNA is TGTGCCAGCAGTGAAGCAACAGGGGCGCCTACACCCCTTGGCTACACCTTC.

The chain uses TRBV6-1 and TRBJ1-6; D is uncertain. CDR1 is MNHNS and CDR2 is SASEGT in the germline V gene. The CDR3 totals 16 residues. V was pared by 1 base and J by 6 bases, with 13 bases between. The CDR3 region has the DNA TGTGCCAGCAGTGAAGGATTGGGAGAAGGTAATTCACCCCTCCACTTT. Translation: CASSEGLGEGNSPLHF.

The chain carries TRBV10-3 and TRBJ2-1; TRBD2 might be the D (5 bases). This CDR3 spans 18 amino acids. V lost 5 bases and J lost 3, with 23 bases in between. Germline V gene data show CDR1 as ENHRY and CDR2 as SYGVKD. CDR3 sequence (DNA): TGTGCCATCAGTCGAGGCCTCGTGAGCGGAGCTGACTACAATGAGCAGTTCTTC. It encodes CAISRGLVSGADYNEQFF.

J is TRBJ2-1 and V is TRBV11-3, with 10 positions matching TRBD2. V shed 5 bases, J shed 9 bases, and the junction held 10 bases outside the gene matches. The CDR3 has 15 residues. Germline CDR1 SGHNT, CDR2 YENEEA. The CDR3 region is CASSPRAGGPGEQFF. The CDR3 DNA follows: TGTGCCAGCAGCCCCAGAGCGGGAGGGCCGGGTGAGCAGTTCTTC.